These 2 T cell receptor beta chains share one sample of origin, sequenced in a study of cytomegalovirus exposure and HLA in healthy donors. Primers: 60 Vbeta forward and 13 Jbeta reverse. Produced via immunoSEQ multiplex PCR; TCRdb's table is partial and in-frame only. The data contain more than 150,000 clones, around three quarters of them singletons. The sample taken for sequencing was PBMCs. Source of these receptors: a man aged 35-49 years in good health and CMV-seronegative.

CDR3 coding DNA: TGCGCCAGCAGTACCCTAGCGGGAGTTGAAAACATTCAGTACTTC. It specifies CASSTLAGVENIQYF. The chain uses TRBV5-1 and TRBJ2-4, with 10 bases identical to TRBD2. This CDR3 region has 15 residues. Germline-derived CDR1 and CDR2 are SGHRS and YFSETQ. The junction had 7 bases not matched to a gene; V was cut back by 5 bases and J by 5 bases.

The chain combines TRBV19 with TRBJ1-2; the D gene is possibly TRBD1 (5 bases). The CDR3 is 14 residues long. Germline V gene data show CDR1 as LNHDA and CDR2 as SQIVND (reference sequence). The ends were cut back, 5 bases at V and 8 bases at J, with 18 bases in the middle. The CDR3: CASSFALGQGGYTF. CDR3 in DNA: TGTGCCAGTAGTTTCGCCCTCGGGCAGGGCGGCTACACCTTC.